There are a few counts of the clone carrying this T cell receptor beta chain. Its antigen remains unknown. The authors reverse transcribed all of the isolated RNA, so sequencing captured expressed TCRB transcripts. Measured with immunoSEQ multiplex PCR; TCRdb has only the in-frame clones, and not every one. The table records roughly 310,000 clones, about 11% of them present only once. This record belongs to a study of beta chain features in type 1 diabetes. Study results and limitations: Whether TCRB rearrangement is influenced by HLA type was left unresolved in this analysis.

CDR1 is SGHRS, CDR2 YFSETQ, per germline. V gave up 2 bases and J gave up 6 bases; unmatched junction bases: 14. The CDR3 spans 17 residues. The clonotype comes from a woman in her thirties in good health. This chain connects TRBV5-1 to TRBJ2-7; 10 positions agree with TRBD1. The sample was naive CD4+ T cells from blood. The CDR3: CASSFGQGDIATAEQYF. As DNA, the CDR3 is TGCGCCAGCAGCTTCGGACAGGGGGACATCGCGACGGCCGAGCAGTACTTC.